This TCR beta chain was found in a study of blood T cell repertoires in COVID-19. The V gene's germline CDR1 is SGHTA and CDR2 FQGNSA. V lost 5 bases and J lost 4, with 12 bases in between. This CDR3 region has 13 residues. The assay was immunoSEQ multiplex PCR, and TCRdb's table has in-frame clones only and misses some. Of a few hundred thousand clones in the sample, around 87% are singletons; the top ten hold 1%. The sequence was obtained from a man in his fifties with active or convalescent COVID-19. Sequencing input: peripheral blood. This chain uses TRBV7-2 with TRBJ2-7; no clear D. The CDR3 spells CASSKSPGYEQYF. Here the CDR3 DNA reads TGTGCCAGCAGCAAATCCCCAGGTTACGAGCAGTACTTC.